This record concerns one TCR beta chain sequence. This sample is part of a study of blood T cell repertoires in COVID-19. Whole-study context: Acute-phase and convalescent COVID-19 samples originated in the United States, Italy and Spain. PBMCs, B-cell-depleted T cells, or T cells were the source of the cDNA or gDNA that made up the material.

This CDR3 contains 15 residues. Germline V gene lookup returns CDR1 MRHNA and CDR2 SNTAGT. V lost 2 bases, J lost 7 bases, and 8 bases stayed unmatched. Repertoires were generated with immunoSEQ multiplex PCR, while TCRdb's copy carries only in-frame clones and drops some. This repertoire shows some 190,000 clones, around 84% found once; its top ten account for roughly 4.3%. The J gene is TRBJ1-5, the V gene TRBV6-4, with 7 bases identical to TRBD1. The source material was PBMCs or T cells enriched from blood (not recorded which). This sequence originates from a man aged 25-45 years with acute COVID-19. The CDR3 DNA follows: TGTGCCAGCAGTGACGGACTCGGGACAGCCCAGCCCCAGCATTTT. This codes for CASSDGLGTAQPQHF.